Listed below are T cell receptor beta chains from one sample, sequenced in a study of blood T cells in healthy people across ages. MiXCR, applied by TCRdb to the 5' RACE reads, yields one record per CDR3 protein. The sample records around 1,000,000 distinct CDR3 sequences, almost 25% being singletons. These same records also appear under a second study, on T cells of mothers and their children.

The specimen was blood. The receptors were sampled from a girl aged 2 to 9 in good health. Each CDR3 is given with its conserved first and last residue. The D gene is left open where the match is weak. Expanded clones are given a class, and other clones once, few, many or no size at all.

v_call: TRBV29-1
d_call: -
j_call: TRBJ1-2
clone_size: -
cdr3_aa: CSVEVDRDWAHTF
cdr3_nt: TGCAGCGTTGAAGTCGACCGGGACTGGGCACACACCTTC

v_call: TRBV9
d_call: -
j_call: TRBJ2-5
clone_size: -
cdr3_aa: CVSSVEGRYKETQYF
cdr3_nt: TGTGTCAGCAGCGTAGAGGGCCGATACAAAGAGACCCAGTACTTC

v_call: TRBV5-1
d_call: TRBD2
j_call: TRBJ2-7
clone_size: few
cdr3_aa: CASSLPGPSGSMDEQYF
cdr3_nt: TGCGCCAGCAGCTTGCCTGGACCTAGCGGGAGCATGGACGAGCAGTACTTC

v_call: TRBV6-2/TRBV6-3
d_call: -
j_call: TRBJ2-1
clone_size: few
cdr3_aa: CASSSDLQGGEQFF
cdr3_nt: TGTGCCAGCAGTTCCGATTTACAGGGCGGTGAGCAGTTCTTC

v_call: TRBV18
d_call: -
j_call: TRBJ2-5
clone_size: -
cdr3_aa: CVSSPKETQYF
cdr3_nt: TGTGTCAGCTCACCTAAAGAGACCCAGTACTTC

v_call: TRBV3-1
d_call: TRBD2
j_call: TRBJ2-1
clone_size: few
cdr3_aa: CASSQIVWHSGIEDEQFF
cdr3_nt: TGTGCCAGCAGCCAAATCGTCTGGCATAGCGGGATCGAGGATGAGCAGTTCTTC

v_call: TRBV7-8
d_call: TRBD2
j_call: TRBJ2-7
clone_size: -
cdr3_aa: CASSPRPGLAGWEQYF
cdr3_nt: TGTGCCAGCAGCCCCAGGCCGGGACTAGCGGGATGGGAGCAGTACTTC

v_call: TRBV6-5
d_call: TRBD2
j_call: TRBJ2-7
clone_size: -
cdr3_aa: CASSFGGGIYEQYF
cdr3_nt: TGTGCCAGCAGTTTCGGCGGGGGAATCTACGAGCAGTACTTC

v_call: TRBV29-1
d_call: -
j_call: TRBJ1-1
clone_size: few
cdr3_aa: CSVVAGANTEAFF
cdr3_nt: TGCAGCGTTGTAGCGGGGGCTAACACTGAAGCTTTCTTT

v_call: TRBV9
d_call: -
j_call: TRBJ2-4
clone_size: few
cdr3_aa: CASSVAGSGDIQYF
cdr3_nt: TGTGCCAGCAGCGTAGCGGGGTCAGGGGACATTCAGTACTTC

v_call: TRBV6-6
d_call: -
j_call: TRBJ1-5
clone_size: -
cdr3_aa: CAGSAGDTQHF
cdr3_nt: TGTGCCGGTTCCGCCGGGGATACGCAGCATTTT

v_call: TRBV7-6
d_call: -
j_call: TRBJ1-4
clone_size: few
cdr3_aa: CASSLDILSEKLFF
cdr3_nt: TGTGCCAGCAGTCTTGACATCCTGAGTGAAAAACTGTTTTTT

v_call: TRBV4-1
d_call: -
j_call: TRBJ2-6
clone_size: -
cdr3_aa: CASSQEVGSSSGANVLTF
cdr3_nt: TGCGCCAGCAGCCAAGAAGTCGGGAGCAGCTCTGGGGCCAACGTCCTGACTTTC

v_call: TRBV4-3
d_call: -
j_call: TRBJ2-3
clone_size: -
cdr3_aa: CASSDSGVISTDTQYF
cdr3_nt: TGCGCCAGCAGTGACTCAGGGGTAATAAGCACAGATACGCAGTATTTT

v_call: TRBV5-1
d_call: TRBD1
j_call: TRBJ2-2
clone_size: -
cdr3_aa: CASSPGGTGSGELFF
cdr3_nt: TGCGCCAGCAGCCCCGGAGGGACAGGGTCCGGGGAGCTGTTTTTT

v_call: TRBV20-1
d_call: TRBD1
j_call: TRBJ2-5
clone_size: -
cdr3_aa: CSAQKGAGDQETQYF
cdr3_nt: TGCAGTGCTCAAAAGGGGGCCGGGGATCAAGAGACCCAGTACTTC

v_call: TRBV29-1
d_call: TRBD2
j_call: TRBJ2-1
clone_size: -
cdr3_aa: CSVDGLAGPPNAYNEQFF
cdr3_nt: TGCAGCGTTGACGGACTAGCGGGACCACCGAACGCCTACAATGAGCAGTTCTTC

v_call: TRBV4-3
d_call: -
j_call: TRBJ1-4
clone_size: many
cdr3_aa: CASSQGREKLFF
cdr3_nt: TGCGCCAGCAGCCAAGGACGAGAAAAACTGTTTTTT

v_call: TRBV3-1
d_call: -
j_call: TRBJ2-5
clone_size: once
cdr3_aa: CASSQLPRGETQYF
cdr3_nt: TGTGCCAGCAGCCAGTTGCCACGTGGAGAGACCCAGTACTTC

v_call: TRBV7-3
d_call: TRBD2
j_call: TRBJ2-7
clone_size: few
cdr3_aa: CASRPSSGSGEQYF
cdr3_nt: TGTGCCAGCAGGCCCTCTAGCGGGAGTGGCGAGCAGTACTTC